A single TCR beta chain is shown here with its context. Antigen unknown. This entry comes from a study of Tregs in tolerant kidney transplant recipients. Points from the study as a whole: Changing PCR primers prevented nucleotide comparison between some patients' samples.

Mixed chimerism was transient after nonmyeloablative marrow transplants from related graft donors. Unstimulated Tregs (CD4+CD25+CD127-) and CD4+CD25- non-Tregs were sorted from PBMCs. Assay used: immunoSEQ multiplex PCR; TCRdb lists only in-frame clones, some missing. Seen here are about 50,000 clones, around 90% observed once, and the top ten hold less than 20%. Germline-derived CDR1 and CDR2 are LNHNV and YYDKDF (reference sequence). Trimming cost V 5 bases and J 5 bases, with 10 bases left between them. The length of the CDR3 is 13 residues. The sequence was collected from a human patient who received a combined kidney and bone marrow transplant. Some T cells may be provided by the graft donor. This chain joins TRBV15 and TRBJ2-1; the D gene is possibly TRBD2 (6 bases). Source: CD8+ T cells from blood (PBMCs), taken 12 months after the transplant. CDR3 coding DNA: TGTGCCACCAGCCCCGGGGGAGACAATGAGCAGTTCTTC. It codes for CATSPGGDNEQFF.